Each of the 10 T cell receptor beta chains below was sequenced from the same sample in a study of vaccination effects on CD4 cells after COVID-19. Antigens for these TCRs are unknown. Profiling relied on immunoSEQ multiplex PCR, and the TCRdb table lists in-frame clones only, not all of them. Among fewer than 40,000 clones listed, roughly 65% were seen once. Around day 10 of culture, CD4+ T cells were separated out. The material was CD4+ T cells from PBMCs cultured without peptide, obtained before COVID-19 vaccination. All receptors come from a human donor who received a COVID-19 vaccine.

This clone has only a few counts. The V and J genes are TRBV7-6 and TRBJ1-1; perhaps TRBD1 as D (5 bases). The CDR3 has 15 amino acids. The V end lost 6 bases, the J end lost 0 bases, and 14 bases lay between the germline ends. Looked up from germline, CDR1 is SGHVS and CDR2 is FNYEAQ. CDR3 DNA sequence: TGTGCCAGCAGGGGGACGTCAAACCTGAACACTGAAGCTTTCTTT. Translation gives CASRGTSNLNTEAFF.

The CDR3 DNA is TGCGCCAGCAGCTTGGTACTAGCGGGAGGGCCAGGAGATACGCAGTATTTT. Translating gives CASSLVLAGGPGDTQYF. The V gene is TRBV5-1, the J gene TRBJ2-3; 13 bases are a match to TRBD2. The germline CDR1 and CDR2 sequences are SGHRS and YFSETQ. The CDR3 length is 17 residues. V lost 0 bases, J lost 5 bases, and 6 bases stayed unmatched.

By share, this clone counts as medium-sized. The rearrangement joins TRBV27 to TRBJ2-1, with 11 bases fitting TRBD2. V gave up 3 bases and J gave up 9 bases; unmatched junction bases: 7. The germline V gene has CDR1 MNHEY and CDR2 SMNVEV (reference sequence). This CDR3 is built from 15 residues. The DNA for the CDR3 is TGTGCCAGCAGTTTCCGTACTAGCGGGGGACGTGAGCAGTTCTTC. It specifies CASSFRTSGGREQFF.

This clone was counted once. The chain uses TRBV27 and TRBJ2-7, with 8 bases aligning to TRBD1. Germline V gives CDR1 MNHEY, CDR2 SMNVEV (reference sequence). CDR3 length: 15 residues. V was pared by 3 bases and J by 1 base, with 5 bases of the junction left unmatched. The CDR3 DNA follows: TGTGCCAGCAGTTTCTCCGGGACAGGTTCCTACGAGCAGTACTTC. Its translation is CASSFSGTGSYEQYF.

This sequence joins TRBV6-2 or TRBV6-3 and TRBJ2-3; TRBD2 agrees at 7 bases. J lost 1 base, V lost 6 bases, and 7 bases had no gene match. The CDR3 length is 15 residues. The germline V gene has CDR1 MNHEY and CDR2 SVGEGT. The CDR3 DNA reads TGTGCCAGCAGCTATCAGCGGGACCGCACAGATACGCAGTATTTT. It codes for CASSYQRDRTDTQYF.

The rearrangement links TRBV7-9 to TRBJ2-1; unclear D gene. The CDR3 runs 14 residues. Trimming removed 1 base at V and 7 bases at J, with 11 bases between. Germline loops: CDR1 SEHNR, CDR2 FQNEAQ (reference sequence). Here the CDR3 reads CASSLVGLGNEQFF. The DNA for the CDR3 is TGTGCCAGCAGCTTAGTAGGGCTGGGAAATGAGCAGTTCTTC. Full variable domain (rest looked up from reference TRBV7-9 and TRBJ2-1): DTGVSQNPRHKITKRGQNVTFRCDPISEHNRLYWYRQTLGQGPEFLTYFQNEAQLEKSRLLSDRFSAERPKGSFSTLEIQRTEQGDSAMYLCASSLVGLGNEQFFGPGTRLTVL.

This rearrangement joins TRBV4-1 to TRBJ1-3; D may be TRBD1 (5 bases). Trimming took off 4 bases at V and 0 bases at J, with 16 bases between the two ends. The CDR3 extends over 17 amino acids. Germline V CDR1 and CDR2: MGHRA, YSYEKL. In DNA form, the CDR3 reads TGCGCCAGCAGCCGCGAGCCAGGGAGTCCCTCTGGAAACACCATATATTTT. Protein sequence: CASSREPGSPSGNTIYF.

The rearrangement uses TRBV5-6 and TRBJ2-1; D is unresolved. Germline V CDR1 and CDR2: SGHDT, YYEEEE. This CDR3 has 18 residues. Trimming left V 0 bases short and J 0 bases short, with 16 bases between. The CDR3 sequence: CASSLGRVQFSSYNEQFF. CDR3 bases: TGTGCCAGCAGCTTGGGAAGGGTACAATTCAGCTCCTACAATGAGCAGTTCTTC.

The sample holds a few counts of this clone. The chain recombines TRBV24-1 with TRBJ1-1; 9 bases agree with TRBD1. Germline V gene data show CDR1 as KGHDR and CDR2 as SFDVKD. The CDR3 contains 12 residues. The V gene end was trimmed by 3 bases and the J gene end by 12 bases; junction bases not matched to a gene: 4. In DNA form, the CDR3 reads TGTGCCACCAGTGATCCCGGGACAGGGCCTTTCTTT. Protein: CATSDPGTGPFF.

The chain combines TRBV5-8 with TRBJ2-5, with D tentatively TRBD2 (7 bases). The CDR3 covers 15 residues. Germline V gene lookup returns CDR1 SGHTS and CDR2 YDEGEE. V lost 4 bases and J 5 bases, leaving 18 bases between the germline ends. In nucleotides, the CDR3 is TGTGCCAGCAGCCCCGAGGGGGGGCGGGAGGAGACCCAGTACTTC. Translated: CASSPEGGREETQYF.